Presented here are 3 T cell receptor beta chains from one specimen sequenced in a study of cytomegalovirus exposure and HLA in healthy donors. PCR amplification relied on 60 Vbeta primers (plus 13 Jbeta primers). TCRdb's copy holds only in-frame clones and misses some; the assay was immunoSEQ multiplex PCR. The profile shows 90,000 to 140,000 clones, 75% to 85% of them singletons. Source material: PBMCs. The receptors shown here come from a man between 18 and 29 years old in good health and CMV-seronegative.

V gene TRBV27 combines with J gene TRBJ2-7; TRBD2 matches at 11 bases. The germline CDR1 and CDR2 sequences are MNHEY and SMNVEV (reference sequence). V lost 5 bases to trimming and J lost 5 bases; unmatched junction nucleotides: 8. This CDR3 region has 15 residues. CDR3 sequence reads: CASSPRTSGFNEQYF. The CDR3 DNA reads as TGTGCCAGCAGTCCGCGGACTAGCGGGTTCAACGAGCAGTACTTC.

This rearrangement joins TRBV6-5 to TRBJ1-2, with 7 bases identical to TRBD1. Germline V lookup: CDR1 MNHEY, CDR2 SVGAGI. This CDR3 is built from 15 residues. V gave up 0 bases and J gave up 2 bases; unmatched junction bases: 3. The CDR3 loop reads CASSYSRGQNYGYTF. CDR3 bases: TGTGCCAGCAGTTACTCGAGGGGACAGAACTATGGCTACACCTTC.

This CDR3 is CASSPPAGGEVYGYTF. The CDR3 DNA reads as TGTGCCAGCAGTCCCCCTGCGGGGGGGGAGGTCTATGGCTACACCTTC. V and J are TRBV28 and TRBJ1-2, with D possibly being TRBD1 (5 bases). Germline V gene lookup returns CDR1 MDHEN and CDR2 SYDVKM. This CDR3 has 16 amino acids. V was clipped by 5 bases and J by 4 bases, with 20 bases between them.